Listed below are T cell receptor beta chains from one sample, sequenced in a study of blood T cells in healthy people across ages. Using its own MiXCR run on the 5' RACE reads, TCRdb lists one record per CDR3 protein. This table has approximately 810,000 distinct CDR3 sequences, more than 25% appearing once. Sequenced material: blood. Every receptor here comes from a woman of 80 years or more in good health. The CDR3 runs from the conserved cysteine through the conserved F or W. The order of the fields is CDR3 DNA, CDR3 protein, clone size, CDR3 length, V gene, J gene, D gene. A D gene is named only where the DNA matches it firmly. Size tells how often a clone was seen (once, few, many) or the class of an expanded clone, and some rows leave it out.

CDR3 DNA: TGTGCCAGCAGTTACTCCGGGACGAAGGGCACAGATACGCAGTATTTT; CDR3 protein: CASSYSGTKGTDTQYF; clone size: many; CDR3 length: 16; V gene: TRBV6-5; J gene: TRBJ2-3; D gene: NA
CDR3 DNA: TGTGCCAGCAGCTTAGTGGCAGGGTCGGGCACTGAAGCTTTCTTT; CDR3 protein: CASSLVAGSGTEAFF; clone size: once; CDR3 length: 15; V gene: TRBV11-2; J gene: TRBJ1-1; D gene: NA
CDR3 DNA: TGTGCCAGCAGTGAGGGCCATGGACTGAGCACAGATACGCAGTATTTT; CDR3 protein: CASSEGHGLSTDTQYF; clone size: many; CDR3 length: 16; V gene: TRBV6-1; J gene: TRBJ2-3; D gene: NA
CDR3 DNA: TGTGCCAGCGCATACGGGGGAGGAAACTATGGCTACACCTTC; CDR3 protein: CASAYGGGNYGYTF; clone size: few; CDR3 length: 14; V gene: TRBV6-2/TRBV6-3; J gene: TRBJ1-2; D gene: NA
CDR3 DNA: TGCAGTGCTAGGTCGGCGCGTAATTCACCCCTCCACTTT; CDR3 protein: CSARSARNSPLHF; clone size: few; CDR3 length: 13; V gene: TRBV20-1; J gene: TRBJ1-6; D gene: NA
CDR3 DNA: TGTGCCAGCAGTTCGGGACAGCTAGCCAAAAACATTCAGTACTTC; CDR3 protein: CASSSGQLAKNIQYF; clone size: many; CDR3 length: 15; V gene: TRBV12-3/TRBV12-4; J gene: TRBJ2-4; D gene: TRBD1
CDR3 DNA: TGTGCCAGCAGCCCCTACCTGAGATCTAGTATCTCCCCCCTACTATCCCTTCTTGAAGAGACCCAGTACTTC; CDR3 protein: CASSPYLRSSISPLLSLLEETQYF; clone size: many; CDR3 length: 24; V gene: TRBV4-2; J gene: TRBJ2-5; D gene: NA
CDR3 DNA: TGTGCCAGCAGCTTAGCTCTGACAGGGCCCCCAGATACGCAGTATTTT; CDR3 protein: CASSLALTGPPDTQYF; clone size: many; CDR3 length: 16; V gene: TRBV7-2; J gene: TRBJ2-3; D gene: TRBD1
CDR3 DNA: TGTGCCAGCACCGGGATTACAGGGGGAGTTAACTATGGCTACACCTTC; CDR3 protein: CASTGITGGVNYGYTF; clone size: few; CDR3 length: 16; V gene: TRBV2; J gene: TRBJ1-2; D gene: TRBD1
CDR3 DNA: TGTGCCAGCAGACAGGGTAATAGCAATCAGCCCCAGCATTTT; CDR3 protein: CASRQGNSNQPQHF; clone size: NA; CDR3 length: 14; V gene: TRBV12-3/TRBV12-4; J gene: TRBJ1-5; D gene: NA
CDR3 DNA: TGCGCCAGCAGCTTGACGCCGACGCGCTCGAACACTGAAGCTTTCTTT; CDR3 protein: CASSLTPTRSNTEAFF; clone size: NA; CDR3 length: 16; V gene: TRBV5-1; J gene: TRBJ1-1; D gene: NA
CDR3 DNA: TGTGCCAGCAGTTACTCGAAAGTATTCACTGTAGCTTTCTTT; CDR3 protein: CASSYSKVFTVAFF; clone size: NA; CDR3 length: 14; V gene: TRBV6-2/TRBV6-3; J gene: TRBJ1-1; D gene: NA
CDR3 DNA: TGTGCCAGCAGCTTAGGAGGGAGCAGGGGGTTCCTGAGCTCCTACGAGCAGTACTTC; CDR3 protein: CASSLGGSRGFLSSYEQYF; clone size: NA; CDR3 length: 19; V gene: TRBV7-6; J gene: TRBJ2-7; D gene: TRBD1
CDR3 DNA: TGTGCCAGCAGTAGGACAGGGGCGGCAGATACGCAGTATTTT; CDR3 protein: CASSRTGAADTQYF; clone size: many; CDR3 length: 14; V gene: TRBV6-5; J gene: TRBJ2-3; D gene: TRBD1
CDR3 DNA: TGTGCCAGCACACCGACAGGGTCGAGGAAACTGTTTTTT; CDR3 protein: CASTPTGSRKLFF; clone size: few; CDR3 length: 13; V gene: TRBV28; J gene: TRBJ1-4; D gene: TRBD1
CDR3 DNA: TGCAGCGTTGAAGCTTACCAGAACAATGAGCAGTTCTTC; CDR3 protein: CSVEAYQNNEQFF; clone size: NA; CDR3 length: 13; V gene: TRBV29-1; J gene: TRBJ2-1; D gene: NA
CDR3 DNA: TGTGCCAGCAGTGAACTGTACAGGGCTTTCTTT; CDR3 protein: CASSELYRAFF; clone size: few; CDR3 length: 11; V gene: TRBV25-1; J gene: TRBJ1-1; D gene: NA
CDR3 DNA: TGCAGTGCTAGCGATAACAGGGGGCTAGCCGAGCAGTACTTC; CDR3 protein: CSASDNRGLAEQYF; clone size: NA; CDR3 length: 14; V gene: TRBV20-1; J gene: TRBJ2-7; D gene: TRBD1
CDR3 DNA: TGTGCCAGCAGCTTATCTAGGGCTGAAGCTTTCTTT; CDR3 protein: CASSLSRAEAFF; clone size: NA; CDR3 length: 12; V gene: TRBV7-2; J gene: TRBJ1-1; D gene: NA
CDR3 DNA: TGTGCCAGCAGTTACAGACAGGAAAGCAGTTGGGCCTATGGCTACACCTTC; CDR3 protein: CASSYRQESSWAYGYTF; clone size: few; CDR3 length: 17; V gene: TRBV6-5; J gene: TRBJ1-2; D gene: NA
CDR3 DNA: TGTGCCAGCAGTTTAAGGCAGGGGGCTCGTTCACCCCTCCACTTT; CDR3 protein: CASSLRQGARSPLHF; clone size: few; CDR3 length: 15; V gene: TRBV27; J gene: TRBJ1-6; D gene: TRBD1
CDR3 DNA: TGTGCCAGCAGCTCGGACAGGGGGCCAGTTAGGGCGCAGTACTTC; CDR3 protein: CASSSDRGPVRAQYF; clone size: few; CDR3 length: 15; V gene: TRBV5-4; J gene: TRBJ2-7; D gene: TRBD1
CDR3 DNA: TGTGCCAGCAGCTTAGCTGCGTTCCCCAACTATGGCTACACCTTC; CDR3 protein: CASSLAAFPNYGYTF; clone size: many; CDR3 length: 15; V gene: TRBV7-2; J gene: TRBJ1-2; D gene: NA
CDR3 DNA: TGCGCCAGCAGTGAGTCACTAGCGGGGGGGCTAGATGCGCAGTATTTT; CDR3 protein: CASSESLAGGLDAQYF; clone size: NA; CDR3 length: 16; V gene: TRBV10-2; J gene: TRBJ2-3; D gene: TRBD2
CDR3 DNA: TGCAGTGCTAGAGATAACCCGTCCTACGAGCAGTACTTC; CDR3 protein: CSARDNPSYEQYF; clone size: many; CDR3 length: 13; V gene: TRBV20-1; J gene: TRBJ2-7; D gene: NA
CDR3 DNA: TGTGCCAGGGGTGAGCGGGGGGGCCGGAATGAGCAGTTCTTC; CDR3 protein: CARGERGGRNEQFF; clone size: many; CDR3 length: 14; V gene: TRBV2; J gene: TRBJ2-1; D gene: TRBD2
CDR3 DNA: TGTGCCAGCAGCCACCCCCTAGCGGGGGGAAAGACCCAGTACTTC; CDR3 protein: CASSHPLAGGKTQYF; clone size: few; CDR3 length: 15; V gene: TRBV3-1; J gene: TRBJ2-5; D gene: TRBD2
CDR3 DNA: TGTGCCAGCTCACCAGACCCGGAGGGGTATGGCTACACCTTC; CDR3 protein: CASSPDPEGYGYTF; clone size: NA; CDR3 length: 14; V gene: TRBV18; J gene: TRBJ1-2; D gene: NA
CDR3 DNA: TGTGCCTTCGCCCTCAGGGGGGGCACAGATACGCAGTATTTT; CDR3 protein: CAFALRGGTDTQYF; clone size: NA; CDR3 length: 14; V gene: TRBV30; J gene: TRBJ2-3; D gene: NA
CDR3 DNA: TGTGCCAGCAGGCCGGGACTCACCAATGAGCAGTACTTC; CDR3 protein: CASRPGLTNEQYF; clone size: NA; CDR3 length: 13; V gene: TRBV6-5; J gene: TRBJ2-5; D gene: NA
CDR3 DNA: TGTGCCAGCAGTTACCCTAGCGGGGTCGGGGAGACCCAGTACTTC; CDR3 protein: CASSYPSGVGETQYF; clone size: few; CDR3 length: 15; V gene: TRBV6-5; J gene: TRBJ2-5; D gene: TRBD2
CDR3 DNA: TGTGCCAGCAGACCTACAGGGGAGCGAACTGAAGCTTTCTTT; CDR3 protein: CASRPTGERTEAFF; clone size: NA; CDR3 length: 14; V gene: TRBV7-9; J gene: TRBJ1-1; D gene: TRBD1
CDR3 DNA: TGTGCCAGCAGCCAAGACCCCAATCCCACAGATACGCAGTATTTT; CDR3 protein: CASSQDPNPTDTQYF; clone size: many; CDR3 length: 15; V gene: TRBV3-1; J gene: TRBJ2-3; D gene: NA
CDR3 DNA: TGCGCCAGCAGGTGGGACTTGGAGAGTGAAGAGACCCAGTACTTC; CDR3 protein: CASRWDLESEETQYF; clone size: many; CDR3 length: 15; V gene: TRBV5-1; J gene: TRBJ2-5; D gene: NA
CDR3 DNA: TGTGCCAGCAGGCGGAGGGGGCTGAACTATGGCTACACCTTC; CDR3 protein: CASRRRGLNYGYTF; clone size: many; CDR3 length: 14; V gene: TRBV2; J gene: TRBJ1-2; D gene: TRBD1
CDR3 DNA: TGCAGCGTCTCGACAGGGGATCAGCCCCAGCATTTT; CDR3 protein: CSVSTGDQPQHF; clone size: few; CDR3 length: 12; V gene: TRBV29-1; J gene: TRBJ1-5; D gene: TRBD1
CDR3 DNA: TGTGCCAGCAGCAGCCGGGACAACGAGCAGTACTTC; CDR3 protein: CASSSRDNEQYF; clone size: NA; CDR3 length: 12; V gene: TRBV9; J gene: TRBJ2-7; D gene: NA
CDR3 DNA: TGTGCCAGCAGCCTACAGGGGGCACAAGACAATGAGCAGTACTTC; CDR3 protein: CASSLQGAQDNEQYF; clone size: NA; CDR3 length: 15; V gene: TRBV14; J gene: TRBJ2-7; D gene: TRBD1
CDR3 DNA: TGCAGTGCTCAGGGGGACACTGAAGCTTTCTTT; CDR3 protein: CSAQGDTEAFF; clone size: few; CDR3 length: 11; V gene: TRBV20-1; J gene: TRBJ1-1; D gene: TRBD1
CDR3 DNA: TGTGCCAGCATCCTAGGGACTAGCTCTGGGGCCAACGTCCTGACTTTC; CDR3 protein: CASILGTSSGANVLTF; clone size: many; CDR3 length: 16; V gene: TRBV6-2/TRBV6-3; J gene: TRBJ2-6; D gene: TRBD2
CDR3 DNA: TGCGCCAGCAGCGCCGAGGAGGGTAGGGAGACCCAGTACTTC; CDR3 protein: CASSAEEGRETQYF; clone size: NA; CDR3 length: 14; V gene: TRBV4-3; J gene: TRBJ2-5; D gene: NA